These T cell receptor beta chains were read from a single sample in a study of cytotoxic CD8 clonotypes in ibrutinib-treated CLL. Some clones are missing from TCRdb's copy, which holds only in-frame ones; the method was immunoSEQ multiplex PCR. This sample has nearly 300,000 clones; around 77% occur once, and the top ten carry approximately 5.1%. The specimen was PBMCs, collected at disease progression, from a patient treated with ibrutinib. These receptors came from a human donor with chronic lymphocytic leukemia. Both conserved end residues are part of each CDR3. Fields, in order: D gene, V gene, clone size, J gene, CDR3 DNA, CDR3 protein. The D gene is left open where the match is weak. Some rows have no size entry. The others give once, few or many, or a class for an expanded clone.

>-|TRBV7-8|-|TRBJ2-1
TGTGCCAGCAGCTTAGTTGCGGGTGAGCAGTTCTTC
CASSLVAGEQFF
>-|TRBV6-6|-|TRBJ1-2
TGTGCCAGCAGGCAGACTCATGGCTACACCTTC
CASRQTHGYTF
>TRBD2|TRBV28|few|TRBJ2-3
TGTGCCAGCATGACTAGCCAGCCAGATACGCAGTATTTT
CASMTSQPDTQYF
>-|TRBV4-1|few|TRBJ2-5
TGCGCCAGCAGCCAGGAGGGGTTGGCCCAAGAGACCCAGTACTTC
CASSQEGLAQETQYF
>-|TRBV5-4|-|TRBJ2-3
TGTGCCAGCAGCTTGGCGCCCGGGGATACGCAGTATTTT
CASSLAPGDTQYF
>-|TRBV5-1|-|TRBJ1-1
TGCGCCAGCAGCTTGGTAGGGGCGAACACTGAAGCTTTCTTT
CASSLVGANTEAFF
>-|TRBV5-5|few|TRBJ1-2
TGTGCCAGCAGCTTAATCCCAAACCAGGGATCCTATGGCTACACCTTC
CASSLIPNQGSYGYTF
>-|TRBV9|-|TRBJ1-2
TGTGCCAGCAGCGTAGCGGACCCAGGAACTTGGTATGGCTACACCTTC
CASSVADPGTWYGYTF
>TRBD2|TRBV13|-|TRBJ2-4
TGTGCCAGCAGCTTAGGCACTAGCGGAGTAGCCAAAAACATTCAGTACTTC
CASSLGTSGVAKNIQYF
>TRBD1|TRBV7-2|-|TRBJ1-2
TGTGCCAGCAGCCCGAGAACCCCCGGGACAGGGGGTGGCTACACCTTC
CASSPRTPGTGGGYTF
>TRBD1|TRBV30|-|TRBJ2-3
TGTGCCTGGAGCGGACAGGGGTGCACAGATACGCAGTATTTT
CAWSGQGCTDTQYF
>-|TRBV5-1|-|TRBJ2-7
TGCGCCAGCAGCTTGGTCCCCGACGAGCAGTACTTC
CASSLVPDEQYF
>-|TRBV2|-|TRBJ2-7
TGTGCCAGCGGGACTGACTACTACGAGCAGTACTTC
CASGTDYYEQYF
>TRBD2|TRBV18|-|TRBJ2-7
TGTGCCAGCTCACCAGGGGCTCCAGCGGGATCCTACGAGCAGTACTTC
CASSPGAPAGSYEQYF
>TRBD2|TRBV5-6|-|TRBJ2-2
TGTGCCAGCAGCTTTTTACGGGGGGGCCCCGGGGAGCTGTTTTTT
CASSFLRGGPGELFF
>TRBD1|TRBV6-1|-|TRBJ2-5
TGTGCCAGCAGTGAACTGGGACAGGCTGAGACCCAGTACTTC
CASSELGQAETQYF
>-|TRBV6-5|-|TRBJ2-3
TGTGCCAGCAGTTACTCAGTTAGCACAGATACGCAGTATTTT
CASSYSVSTDTQYF